This entry features one T cell receptor (beta chain) sequence. Its antigen is undetermined. V lost 2 bases and J lost 0, with 7 bases in between. The CDR3 is 13 residues long. From germline, CDR1 is GTSNPN and CDR2 SVGIG (reference sequence). The data were taken from a study of cytotoxic CD8 clonotypes in ibrutinib-treated CLL. Study overall: Partial response occurred in about 25 patients and complete response in 2; at median around 66 months, approximately 15 remained remitted and about 12 progressed. General study points: With treatment, public clonotypes, which were uncommon, either contracted or remained stable.

TCRdb's copy holds only in-frame clones and misses some; the assay was immunoSEQ multiplex PCR. The sample shows over 120,000 clones, around 80% of them seen only once. The chain couples TRBV30 to TRBJ1-1; D is unclear. The material sequenced was PBMCs, taken after 36 months of ibrutinib treatment. The TCR was taken from a human donor with chronic lymphocytic leukemia. CDR3 coding DNA: TGTGCCTGGAGTCTAGATATGAACACTGAAGCTTTCTTT. This codes for CAWSLDMNTEAFF.